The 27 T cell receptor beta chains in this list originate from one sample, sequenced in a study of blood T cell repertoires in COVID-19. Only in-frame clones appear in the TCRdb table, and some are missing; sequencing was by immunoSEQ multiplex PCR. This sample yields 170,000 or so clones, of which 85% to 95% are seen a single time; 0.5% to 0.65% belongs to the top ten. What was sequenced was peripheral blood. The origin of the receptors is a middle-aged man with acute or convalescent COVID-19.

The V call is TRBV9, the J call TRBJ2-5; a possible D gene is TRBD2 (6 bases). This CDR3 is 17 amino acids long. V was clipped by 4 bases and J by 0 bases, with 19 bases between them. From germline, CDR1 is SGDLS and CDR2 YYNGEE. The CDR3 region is CASSTGRGLMYQETQYF. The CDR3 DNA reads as TGTGCCAGCAGCACAGGACGGGGACTTATGTACCAAGAGACCCAGTACTTC. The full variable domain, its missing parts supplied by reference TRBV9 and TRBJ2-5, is DSGVTQTPKHLITATGQRVTLRCSPRSGDLSVYWYQQSLDQGLQFLIQYYNGEERAKGNILERFSAQQFPDLHSELNLSSLELGDSALYFCASSTGRGLMYQETQYFGPGTRLLVL.

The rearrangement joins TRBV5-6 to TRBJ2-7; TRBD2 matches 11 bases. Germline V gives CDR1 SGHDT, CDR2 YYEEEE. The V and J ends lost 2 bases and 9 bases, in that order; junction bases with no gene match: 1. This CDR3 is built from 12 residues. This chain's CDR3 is CASSFSGRVQYF. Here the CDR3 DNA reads TGTGCCAGCAGCTTTAGCGGGAGGGTGCAGTACTTC. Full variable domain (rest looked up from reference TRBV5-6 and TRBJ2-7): DAGVTQSPTHLIKTRGQQVTLRCSPKSGHDTVSWYQQALGQGPQFIFQYYEEEERQRGNFPDRFSGHQFPNYSSELNVNALLLGDSALYLCASSFSGRVQYFGPGTRLTVT.

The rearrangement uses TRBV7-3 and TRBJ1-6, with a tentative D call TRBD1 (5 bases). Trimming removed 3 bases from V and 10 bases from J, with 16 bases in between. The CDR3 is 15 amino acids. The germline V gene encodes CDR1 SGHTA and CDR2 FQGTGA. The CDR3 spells CASSFQAGVGSPLHF. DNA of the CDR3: TGTGCCAGCAGCTTCCAGGCGGGGGTTGGCTCACCCCTCCACTTT.

The CDR3 DNA is TGTGCCATCTTAAGCGACAGCTATGGCTACACCTTC. Its translation: CAILSDSYGYTF. The chain links TRBV10-3 to TRBJ1-2, with a possible D match to TRBD1 (5 bases). V was clipped by 8 bases and J by 4 bases, with 11 bases between them. This CDR3 spans 12 amino acids. CDR1 is ENHRY, CDR2 SYGVKD, per germline.

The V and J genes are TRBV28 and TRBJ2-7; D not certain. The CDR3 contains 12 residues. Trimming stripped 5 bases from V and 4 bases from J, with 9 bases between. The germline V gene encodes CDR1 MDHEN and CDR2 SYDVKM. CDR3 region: CASSGARYEQYF. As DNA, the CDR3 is TGTGCCAGCAGTGGAGCGAGATACGAGCAGTACTTC. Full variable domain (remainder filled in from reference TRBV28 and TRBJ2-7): DVKVTQSSRYLVKRTGEKVFLECVQDMDHENMFWYRQDPGLGLRLIYFSYDVKMKEKGDIPEGYSVSREKKERFSLILESASTNQTSMYLCASSGARYEQYFGPGTRLTVT.

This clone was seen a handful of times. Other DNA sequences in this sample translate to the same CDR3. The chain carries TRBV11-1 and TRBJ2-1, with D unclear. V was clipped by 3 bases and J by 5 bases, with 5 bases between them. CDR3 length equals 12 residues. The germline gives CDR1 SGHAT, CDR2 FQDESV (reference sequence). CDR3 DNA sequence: TGTGCCAGCAGCTTTCGCGACAATGAGCAGTTCTTC. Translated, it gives CASSFRDNEQFF. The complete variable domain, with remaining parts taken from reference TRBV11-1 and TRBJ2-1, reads EAEVAQSPRYKITEKSQAVAFWCDPISGHATLYWYRQILGQGPELLVQFQDESVVDDSQLPKDRFSAERLKGVDSTLKIQPAELGDSAMYLCASSFRDNEQFFGPGTRLTVL.

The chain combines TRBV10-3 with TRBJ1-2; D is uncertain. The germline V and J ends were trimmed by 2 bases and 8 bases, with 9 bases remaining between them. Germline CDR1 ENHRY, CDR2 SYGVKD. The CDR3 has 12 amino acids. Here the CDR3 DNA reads TGTGCCATCAGTGAGAGACCGGAGGGCTACACCTTC. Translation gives CAISERPEGYTF.

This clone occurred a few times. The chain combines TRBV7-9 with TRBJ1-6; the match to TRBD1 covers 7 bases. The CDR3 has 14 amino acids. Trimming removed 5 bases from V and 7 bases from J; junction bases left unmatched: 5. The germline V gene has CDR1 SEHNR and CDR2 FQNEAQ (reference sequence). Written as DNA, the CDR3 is TGTGCCAGCAGCCCCGGGACAGAAAATTCACCCCTCCACTTT. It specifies CASSPGTENSPLHF. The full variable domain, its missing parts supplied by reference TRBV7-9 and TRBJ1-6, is DTGVSQNPRHKITKRGQNVTFRCDPISEHNRLYWYRQTLGQGPEFLTYFQNEAQLEKSRLLSDRFSAERPKGSFSTLEIQRTEQGDSAMYLCASSPGTENSPLHFGNGTRLTVT.

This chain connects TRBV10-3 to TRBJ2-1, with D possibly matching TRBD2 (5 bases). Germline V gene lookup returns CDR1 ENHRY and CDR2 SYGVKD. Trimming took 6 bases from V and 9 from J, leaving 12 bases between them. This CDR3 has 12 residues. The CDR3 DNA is TGTGCCATCAGCGAGGGTCGGGTTGAGCAGTTCTTC. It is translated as CAISEGRVEQFF.

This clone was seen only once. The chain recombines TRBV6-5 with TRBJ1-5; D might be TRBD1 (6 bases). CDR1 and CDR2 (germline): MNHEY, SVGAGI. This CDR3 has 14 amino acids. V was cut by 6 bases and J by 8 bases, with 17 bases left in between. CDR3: CASRNTGMGEPQHF. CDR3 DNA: TGTGCCAGCAGAAATACAGGGATGGGAGAGCCCCAGCATTTT.

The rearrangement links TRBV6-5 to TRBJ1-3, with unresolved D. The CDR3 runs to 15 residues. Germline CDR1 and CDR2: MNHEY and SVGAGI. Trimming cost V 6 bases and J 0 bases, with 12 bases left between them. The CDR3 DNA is TGTGCCAGCAGAAACGACGGAGGCTCTGGAAACACCATATATTTT. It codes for CASRNDGGSGNTIYF.

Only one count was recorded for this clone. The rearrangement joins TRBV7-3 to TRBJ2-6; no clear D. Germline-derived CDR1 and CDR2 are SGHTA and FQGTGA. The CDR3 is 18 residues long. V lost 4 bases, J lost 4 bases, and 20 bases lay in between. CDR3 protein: CASSSSRVPPSGANVLTF. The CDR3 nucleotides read TGTGCCAGCAGCTCATCTAGAGTTCCCCCTTCCGGGGCCAACGTCCTGACTTTC.

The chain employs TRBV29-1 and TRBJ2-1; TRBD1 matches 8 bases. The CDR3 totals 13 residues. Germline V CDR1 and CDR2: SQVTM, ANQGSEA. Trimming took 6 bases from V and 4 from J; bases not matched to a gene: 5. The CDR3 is CSVSGQGYNEQFF. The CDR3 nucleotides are TGCAGCGTCAGCGGACAGGGTTACAATGAGCAGTTCTTC.

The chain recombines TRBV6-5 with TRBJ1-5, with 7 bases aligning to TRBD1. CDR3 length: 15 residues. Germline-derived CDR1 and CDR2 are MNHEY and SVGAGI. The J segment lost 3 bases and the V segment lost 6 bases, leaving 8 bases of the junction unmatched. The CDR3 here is CASRSGQAINQPQHF. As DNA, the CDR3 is TGTGCCAGCAGAAGCGGACAGGCGATCAATCAGCCCCAGCATTTT.

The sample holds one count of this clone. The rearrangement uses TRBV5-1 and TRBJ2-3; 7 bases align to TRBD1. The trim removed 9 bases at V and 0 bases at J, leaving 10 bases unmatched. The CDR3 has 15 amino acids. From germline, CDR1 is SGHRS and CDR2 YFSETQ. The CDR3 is CATRPGTASTDTQYF. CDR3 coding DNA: TGCGCCACCCGACCCGGGACAGCTAGCACAGATACGCAGTATTTT.

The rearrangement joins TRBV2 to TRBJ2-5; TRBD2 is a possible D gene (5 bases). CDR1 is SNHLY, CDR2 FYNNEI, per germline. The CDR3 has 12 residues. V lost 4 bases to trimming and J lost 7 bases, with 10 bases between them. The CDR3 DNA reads TGTGCCAGCAGTGTGCGGAGCGGGACCCAGTACTTC. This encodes CASSVRSGTQYF.

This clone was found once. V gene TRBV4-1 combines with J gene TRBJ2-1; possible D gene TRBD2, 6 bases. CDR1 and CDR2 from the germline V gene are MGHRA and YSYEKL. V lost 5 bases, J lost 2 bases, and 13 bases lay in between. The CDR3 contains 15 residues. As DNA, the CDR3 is TGCGCCAGCAGCGGACGGGGGTTCGCCTACAATGAGCAGTTCTTC. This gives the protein CASSGRGFAYNEQFF.

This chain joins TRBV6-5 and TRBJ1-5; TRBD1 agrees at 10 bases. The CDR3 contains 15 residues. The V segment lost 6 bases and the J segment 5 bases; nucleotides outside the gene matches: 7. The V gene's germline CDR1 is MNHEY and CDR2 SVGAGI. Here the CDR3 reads CASRRDRGTHQPQHF. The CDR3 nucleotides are TGTGCCAGCAGGCGGGACAGGGGCACTCATCAGCCCCAGCATTTT.

The CDR3 region has the DNA TGTGCCAGCAACTCAGCGGGGGGCTCCTACAATGAGCAGTTCTTC. This sequence encodes CASNSAGGSYNEQFF. The rearrangement joins TRBV2 to TRBJ2-1, with 9 bases identical to TRBD2. Germline CDR1 is SNHLY and CDR2 is FYNNEI. The CDR3 sequence is 15 residues long. V lost 7 bases, J lost 0 bases, and 4 bases stayed unmatched.

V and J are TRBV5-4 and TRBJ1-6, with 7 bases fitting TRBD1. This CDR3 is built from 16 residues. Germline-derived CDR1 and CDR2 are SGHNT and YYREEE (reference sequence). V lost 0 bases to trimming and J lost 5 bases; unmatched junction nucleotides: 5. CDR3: CASSLGTGQNNSPLHF. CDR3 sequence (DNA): TGTGCCAGCAGCTTGGGTACGGGACAGAATAATTCACCCCTCCACTTT.

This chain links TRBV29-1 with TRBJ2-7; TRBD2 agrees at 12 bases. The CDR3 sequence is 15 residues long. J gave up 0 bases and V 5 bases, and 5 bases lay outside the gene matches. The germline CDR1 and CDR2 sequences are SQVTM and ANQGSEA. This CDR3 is CSVMTSGSNSYEQYF. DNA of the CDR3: TGCAGCGTTATGACTAGCGGGAGTAACTCCTACGAGCAGTACTTC.

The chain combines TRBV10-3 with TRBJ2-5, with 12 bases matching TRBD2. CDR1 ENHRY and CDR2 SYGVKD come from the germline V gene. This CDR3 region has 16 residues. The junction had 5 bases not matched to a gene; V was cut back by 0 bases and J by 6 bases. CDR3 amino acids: CAISESWTSGMQTQYF. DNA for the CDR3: TGTGCCATCAGTGAGTCGTGGACTAGCGGGATGCAGACCCAGTACTTC.

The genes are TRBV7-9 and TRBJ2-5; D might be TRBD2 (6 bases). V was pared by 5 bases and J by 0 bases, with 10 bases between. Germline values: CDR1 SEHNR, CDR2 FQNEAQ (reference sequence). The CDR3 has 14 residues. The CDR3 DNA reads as TGTGCCAGCAGCCCCGGGACTCACCAAGAGACCCAGTACTTC. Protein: CASSPGTHQETQYF.

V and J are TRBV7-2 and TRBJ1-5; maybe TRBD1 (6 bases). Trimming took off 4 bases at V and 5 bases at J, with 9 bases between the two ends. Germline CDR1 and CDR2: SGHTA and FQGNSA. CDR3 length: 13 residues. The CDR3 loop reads CASSSDSYQPQHF. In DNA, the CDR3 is TGTGCCAGCAGCTCGGACAGTTATCAGCCCCAGCATTTT.

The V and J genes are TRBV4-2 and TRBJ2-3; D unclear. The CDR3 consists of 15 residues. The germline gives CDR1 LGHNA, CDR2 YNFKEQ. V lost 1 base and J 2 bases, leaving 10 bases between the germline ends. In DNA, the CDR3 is TGTGCCAGCAGCCAAGCACTTTCCTCCACAGATACGCAGTATTTT. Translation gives CASSQALSSTDTQYF.

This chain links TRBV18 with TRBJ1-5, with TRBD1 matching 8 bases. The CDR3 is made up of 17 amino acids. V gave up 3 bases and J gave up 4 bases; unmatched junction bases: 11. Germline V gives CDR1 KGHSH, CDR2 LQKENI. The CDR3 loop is CASSPGPGGAGNQPQHF. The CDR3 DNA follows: TGTGCCAGCTCACCTGGTCCAGGGGGCGCCGGAAATCAGCCCCAGCATTTT.

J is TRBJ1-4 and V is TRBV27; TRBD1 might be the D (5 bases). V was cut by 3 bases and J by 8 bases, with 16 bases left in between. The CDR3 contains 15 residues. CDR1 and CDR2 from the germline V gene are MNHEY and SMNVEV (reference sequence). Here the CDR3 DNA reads TGTGCCAGCAGTTTCGGACGGGGGAAGGCGGAAAAACTGTTTTTT. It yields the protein CASSFGRGKAEKLFF.